Below, 26 T cell receptor beta chains from the same sample are listed, as sequenced in a study of shared clonotypes between healthy human individuals. Only in-frame clones appear in the TCRdb table, and some are missing; sequencing was by immunoSEQ multiplex PCR. The table lists roughly 2,500,000 clones, 93% of them singletons. Source material: naive CD4+ T cells from PBMCs. Subset of the sample: CD45RA+ positively selected. The origin of the receptors is a man aged 18-30 years in good health. Some clones in this sample may be carry-over from other donors' samples.

The chain is built from TRBV28 and TRBJ1-2; no firm D call. V was shortened by 4 bases and J by 7 bases, with 19 bases between the two germline ends. CDR3 length: 15 amino acids. Germline V gives CDR1 MDHEN, CDR2 SYDVKM. CDR3 sequence reads: CASSSPDGLFGGYTF. The CDR3 nucleotides are TGTGCCAGCAGTTCCCCGGACGGCCTTTTCGGTGGCTACACCTTC.

V is TRBV5-1 and J is TRBJ2-1, with no clear D. Germline V CDR1 and CDR2: SGHRS, YFSETQ. The CDR3 totals 14 residues. V was pared by 0 bases and J by 2 bases, with 6 bases between. CDR3 DNA sequence: TGCGCCAGCAGCTTGGATGCGCCCTACAATGAGCAGTTCTTC. It is translated as CASSLDAPYNEQFF.

The gene calls are TRBV7-3 and TRBJ2-1, with 8 bases identical to TRBD2. Germline CDR1 and CDR2: SGHTA and FQGTGA. Losses at the gene ends were 6 bases for V and 8 bases for J; bases not matched to a gene: 12. This CDR3 has 15 residues. CDR3: CASSREASGLHEQFF. DNA of the CDR3: TGTGCCAGCAGTCGAGAGGCTAGCGGGTTACATGAGCAGTTCTTC.

The sample holds one count of this clone. Other nucleotide sequences from this sample produce the same CDR3. The V call is TRBV5-1, the J call TRBJ2-7; 8 bases map to TRBD2. The germline gives CDR1 SGHRS, CDR2 YFSETQ. The CDR3 has 15 residues. J was trimmed by 4 bases and V by 0 bases; bases with no gene match: 6. The CDR3 is CASSLEAGGVYEQYF. The CDR3 nucleotides are TGCGCCAGCAGCTTGGAGGCGGGAGGAGTGTACGAGCAGTACTTC.

The V call is TRBV28, the J call TRBJ1-4; D uncertain. Germline V gene data show CDR1 as MDHEN and CDR2 as SYDVKM. There are 15 residues in the CDR3. Trimming pared 6 bases from V and 3 bases from J, leaving 14 bases between. CDR3 coding DNA: TGTGCCAGCAGATCATATTTAGCCGCTAATGAAAAACTGTTTTTT. As protein: CASRSYLAANEKLFF.

The rearrangement links TRBV7-9 to TRBJ2-5; 9 nucleotides line up with TRBD2. V lost 5 bases and J lost 5; bases outside the gene matches: 12. CDR3 length: 16 residues. Looked up from germline, CDR1 is SEHNR and CDR2 is FQNEAQ (reference sequence). CDR3 bases: TGTGCCAGCAGCCCCTCCCCTAGCGGGGAGGAGGAGACCCAGTACTTC. This sequence encodes CASSPSPSGEEETQYF.

The V gene is TRBV7-2, the J gene TRBJ2-3, with TRBD1 identical over 8 bases. Unmatched junction bases numbered 3, after V lost 1 base and J lost 6 bases. Germline CDR1 and CDR2: SGHTA and FQGNSA. The CDR3 consists of 14 residues. The CDR3 bases are TGTGCCAGCAGCTTAGACAGGGGGATGGATACGCAGTATTTT. Its protein product is CASSLDRGMDTQYF.

This clone was observed a few times. The V call is TRBV28, the J call TRBJ2-2; D assignment may be TRBD1 or TRBD2 (5 bases each). Germline V gene data show CDR1 as MDHEN and CDR2 as SYDVKM. Trimming removed 6 bases from V and 3 bases from J, with 14 bases in between. This CDR3 is 15 amino acids long. The CDR3 protein is CASSRDVIDTGELFF. CDR3 bases: TGTGCCAGCAGCAGGGACGTCATAGACACCGGGGAGCTGTTTTTT.

This chain connects TRBV28 to TRBJ2-1; 7 bases fit TRBD2. Germline lookup yields CDR1 MDHEN and CDR2 SYDVKM. Unmatched junction bases numbered 9, after V lost 4 bases and J lost 6 bases. This CDR3 spans 15 amino acids. The CDR3 DNA is TGTGCCAGCAGTTCCGGGACTACACTTGGCAATGAGCAGTTCTTC. Protein product: CASSSGTTLGNEQFF.

J is TRBJ2-7 and V is TRBV27, with D perhaps matching TRBD2 (5 bases). Germline V gives CDR1 MNHEY, CDR2 SMNVEV (reference sequence). V shed 4 bases and J shed 4 bases, with 14 bases lying between them. The CDR3 totals 14 residues. CDR3 residues: CASSSGVEVYEQYF. CDR3 bases: TGTGCCAGCAGTTCCGGGGTCGAGGTATACGAGCAGTACTTC.

This clone showed up just once. The CDR3 DNA sequence: TGTGCCAGTAGTTTGACCCGGGATAATGAAAAACTGTTTTTT. Encoded protein: CASSLTRDNEKLFF. The chain links TRBV19 to TRBJ1-4, with no clear D. The germline V and J ends were trimmed by 5 bases and 4 bases, with 11 bases remaining between them. Germline lookup yields CDR1 LNHDA and CDR2 SQIVND (reference sequence). This CDR3 is built from 14 residues.

The gene calls are TRBV11-3 and TRBJ2-3, with 8 positions matching TRBD2. The length of the CDR3 is 14 residues. The V segment lost 7 bases and the J segment 2 bases; nucleotides outside the gene matches: 5. Germline V lookup: CDR1 SGHNT, CDR2 YENEEA. This CDR3 reads CASKAGGFTDTQYF. The CDR3 bases are TGTGCCAGCAAGGCGGGAGGTTTCACAGATACGCAGTATTTT.

A word on this clone: At the DNA level, this CDR3 is encoded by other sequences in the same sample as well. The chain has TRBV29-1 and TRBJ1-5; D uncertain. This CDR3 spans 14 amino acids. The ends were cut back, 4 bases at V and 2 bases at J, with 12 bases in the middle. Germline V lookup: CDR1 SQVTM, CDR2 ANQGSEA. This CDR3 reads CSVVAGSGNQPQHF. CDR3 bases: TGCAGCGTTGTCGCGGGGTCGGGCAATCAGCCCCAGCATTTT.

The V gene is TRBV11-2, the J gene TRBJ2-2; 10 bases line up with TRBD1. Germline CDR1 SGHAT, CDR2 FQNNGV. CDR3 length equals 18 residues. V lost 5 bases to trimming and J lost 6 bases; unmatched junction nucleotides: 15. The CDR3 sequence is CASSHRSRDRGFAGELFF. CDR3 nucleotide sequence: TGTGCCAGCAGCCACCGTTCCCGGGACAGGGGCTTTGCCGGGGAGCTGTTTTTT. The full variable domain, its missing parts supplied by reference TRBV11-2 and TRBJ2-2, is EAGVAQSPRYKIIEKRQSVAFWCNPISGHATLYWYQQILGQGPKLLIQFQNNGVVDDSQLPKDRFSAERLKGVDSTLKIQPAKLEDSAVYLCASSHRSRDRGFAGELFFGEGSRLTVL.

V is TRBV19 and J is TRBJ2-1, with D uncertain. Deletions cut 3 bases from V and 0 bases from J, with 9 bases between. From germline, CDR1 is LNHDA and CDR2 SQIVND (reference sequence). The CDR3 is 15 residues long. The CDR3 DNA reads TGTGCCAGTAGTATCGGGCTCATCTCCTACAATGAGCAGTTCTTC. Amino acid sequence: CASSIGLISYNEQFF.

The chain recombines TRBV27 with TRBJ2-7; D may correspond to TRBD1 or TRBD2 (5 bases each). The CDR3 totals 17 residues. The V gene's germline CDR1 is MNHEY and CDR2 SMNVEV (reference sequence). The ends were cut back, 5 bases at V and 2 bases at J, with 22 bases in the middle. The CDR3 DNA sequence: TGTGCCAGCAGTGCACCCACTTTGGGGGTACGTACCTACGAGCAGTACTTC. Translation gives CASSAPTLGVRTYEQYF.

The V call is TRBV4-1, the J call TRBJ2-3; 8 bases fit TRBD2. J lost 6 bases, V lost 1 base, and 9 bases had no gene match. The germline CDR1 and CDR2 sequences are MGHRA and YSYEKL. The CDR3 loop spans 16 amino acids. CDR3 loop: CASSQGLASNWDTQYF. The CDR3 region has the DNA TGCGCCAGCAGCCAAGGACTAGCGTCTAACTGGGATACGCAGTATTTT.

The rearrangement joins TRBV6-8 to TRBJ2-7; 9 nucleotides match TRBD1. This CDR3 spans 16 amino acids. Germline-derived CDR1 and CDR2 are MNHGY and SAAAGT. With V trimmed by 7 bases and J by 5 bases, 15 bases remained unmatched. CDR3 sequence reads: CASTKPSGQGSHEQYF. The CDR3, as DNA: TGTGCCAGCACAAAACCGTCGGGACAGGGTTCCCACGAGCAGTACTTC.

The chain recombines TRBV30 with TRBJ1-4; 8 bases map to TRBD1. Germline assignment: CDR1 GTSNPN and CDR2 SVGIG (reference sequence). V shed 0 bases, J shed 4 bases, and the junction held 4 bases outside the gene matches. The CDR3 sequence is 15 residues long. The CDR3 DNA follows: TGTGCCTGGAGTGTTAAACAGGGGGTTAATGAAAAACTGTTTTTT. Translating gives CAWSVKQGVNEKLFF.

J is TRBJ2-1 and V is TRBV28, with TRBD2 matching 8 bases. CDR3 size: 18 residues. CDR1 is MDHEN, CDR2 SYDVKM, per germline. Trimming cost V 2 bases and J 4 bases; bases outside gene matches: 13. The CDR3 loop reads CASSLVGTSTWSYNEQFF. CDR3 DNA sequence: TGTGCCAGCAGTTTAGTCGGGACTAGTACCTGGAGTTACAATGAGCAGTTCTTC.

The chain uses TRBV6-1 and TRBJ2-6, with D maybe TRBD2 (5 bases). This CDR3 is built from 15 residues. Germline-derived CDR1 and CDR2 are MNHNS and SASEGT. V lost 1 base to trimming and J lost 4 bases, with 8 bases between them. The chain's CDR3 is CASSEGGLGANVLTF. For the CDR3, the DNA is TGTGCCAGCAGTGAAGGAGGGCTCGGGGCCAACGTCCTGACTTTC.

A few counts support this clone. The sample holds other DNA sequences that translate to the same CDR3. The genes are TRBV5-1 and TRBJ2-5, with 8 bases aligning to TRBD1. The CDR3 is made up of 14 amino acids. Germline V gene data show CDR1 as SGHRS and CDR2 as YFSETQ. The ends lost 2 bases at V and 2 bases at J; junction bases unmatched: 2. The CDR3 spells CASSFGTGQETQYF. CDR3 in DNA: TGCGCCAGCAGCTTCGGGACAGGACAAGAGACCCAGTACTTC.

Comment on this clone: Germline and junction disagree at one end, which may indicate a read error. The chain couples TRBV12-5 to TRBJ1-2, with D possibly TRBD1 on 5 matching bases. CDR3 length: 12 residues. Germline V gives CDR1 LGHNT, CDR2 FRNRAP. The CDR3 loop reads CASGLEWGRSNF. The CDR3 region has the DNA TGTGCTAGTGGTCTCGAATGGGGACGGTCCAACTTC.

The chain uses TRBV11-3 and TRBJ2-3; 10 bases align to TRBD2. V lost 5 bases and J lost 2; bases outside the gene matches: 4. Germline V CDR1 and CDR2: SGHNT, YENEEA. CDR3 size: 15 residues. The CDR3 coding sequence is TGTGCCAGCAGCCCAGGACTAGCGGTCACAGATACGCAGTATTTT. Amino acids: CASSPGLAVTDTQYF.

This chain joins TRBV11-2 and TRBJ1-2, with D perhaps TRBD1 (5 bases). The ends were cut back, 5 bases at V and 6 bases at J, with 13 bases in the middle. Germline V gene sequence: CDR1 SGHAT, CDR2 FQNNGV. There are 13 residues in the CDR3. CDR3 sequence reads: CASSTSRDHGYTF. CDR3 in DNA: TGTGCCAGCAGCACCAGTAGGGACCATGGCTACACCTTC.

The rearrangement joins TRBV28 to TRBJ2-2; D perhaps matches TRBD1 (5 bases). The CDR3 runs to 16 residues. Germline V lookup: CDR1 MDHEN, CDR2 SYDVKM. V lost 1 base and J lost 6, with 15 bases in between. The CDR3 DNA reads as TGTGCCAGCAGTTTATTGGCAGGGTTAAGCGCCGGGGAGCTGTTTTTT. Translating it yields CASSLLAGLSAGELFF.